The 24 T cell receptor beta chains reported below all come from one sample, sequenced in a study of CD8+ T cells in alopecia areata. As the sequencing template, cDNA was produced by extracting RNA and reverse transcribing it. TCRdb keeps only in-frame clones here, not all; method: immunoSEQ multiplex PCR. The repertoire consists of around 120,000 clones, with roughly 50% occurring once and the leading ten covering roughly a tenth. The sequencing sample was made of NKG2D-low CD8+ T cells sorted from blood. These receptors originate from a human donor with alopecia areata.

The rearrangement uses TRBV29-1 and TRBJ2-3; weak D call: TRBD2 (5 bases). The CDR3 sequence is 16 residues long. Trimming stripped 0 bases from V and 0 bases from J, with 13 bases between. From germline, CDR1 is SQVTM and CDR2 ANQGSEA. The CDR3 is CSVEEGLAPSTDTQYF. In nucleotides, the CDR3 is TGCAGCGTTGAAGAAGGTCTAGCCCCCAGCACAGATACGCAGTATTTT.

The CDR3: CASSVGGEQYF. CDR3 coding DNA: TGTGCCAGCAGCGTCGGCGGCGAGCAGTACTTC. The chain is built from TRBV27 and TRBJ2-7; D unresolved. The CDR3 is made up of 11 amino acids. Germline V gene data show CDR1 as MNHEY and CDR2 as SMNVEV (reference sequence). V was trimmed by 6 bases and J by 6 bases, leaving 9 bases between them.

This clone has only a few counts. This chain joins TRBV2 and TRBJ2-1, with 10 bases identical to TRBD2. V lost 4 bases to trimming and J lost 1 base; unmatched junction nucleotides: 7. The length of the CDR3 is 17 residues. Germline CDR1 SNHLY, CDR2 FYNNEI. In DNA, the CDR3 is TGTGCCAGCAGTGTGAGAGAGCGGGAGGGTTCCTACAATGAGCAGTTCTTC. It yields the protein CASSVREREGSYNEQFF.

J is TRBJ2-5 and V is TRBV28; TRBD2 might be the D (6 bases). V was clipped by 5 bases and J by 5 bases, with 12 bases between them. CDR1 MDHEN and CDR2 SYDVKM come from the germline V gene. The CDR3 contains 13 residues. CDR3 loop: CASSAIGGETQYF. The CDR3 DNA follows: TGTGCCAGCAGTGCCATTGGGGGGGAGACCCAGTACTTC.

The genes are TRBV30 and TRBJ2-7; 7 bases line up with TRBD2. The CDR3 extends over 14 amino acids. V gave up 3 bases and J gave up 3 bases; unmatched junction bases: 8. Germline-derived CDR1 and CDR2 are GTSNPN and SVGIG (reference sequence). Here the CDR3 DNA reads TGTGCCTGGAGCGGGGGGACGGGTGTCTACGAGCAGTACTTC. The encoded protein is CAWSGGTGVYEQYF.

The chain recombines TRBV19 with TRBJ2-2, with D possibly matching TRBD2 (6 bases). The germline gives CDR1 LNHDA, CDR2 SQIVND (reference sequence). CDR3 length: 13 residues. The germline V and J ends were trimmed by 8 bases and 5 bases, with 12 bases remaining between them. The CDR3 nucleotides read TGTGCCAGTCATCCGGGGGAGACCGGGGAGCTGTTTTTT. This sequence encodes CASHPGETGELFF. Complete variable domain (other parts from reference TRBV19 and TRBJ2-2): DGGITQSPKYLFRKEGQNVTLSCEQNLNHDAMYWYRQDPGQGLRLIYYSQIVNDFQKGDIAEGYSVSREKKESFPLTVTSAQKNPTAFYLCASHPGETGELFFGEGSRLTVL.

The V and J genes are TRBV29-1 and TRBJ2-3; 7 bases fit TRBD2. CDR3 size: 16 residues. Germline CDR1 is SQVTM and CDR2 is ANQGSEA. V shed 7 bases and J 0 bases; nucleotides not matched to a gene: 13. The CDR3 spells CSGRPGSGASTDTQYF. DNA of the CDR3: TGCAGCGGCCGACCGGGGAGCGGGGCTAGCACAGATACGCAGTATTTT.

This clone was seen only a few times. The J gene is TRBJ2-7, the V gene TRBV29-1; tentative D call: TRBD1 (8 bases). The V end was cut by 6 bases, the J end by 1 base, with 13 bases between. Germline values: CDR1 SQVTM, CDR2 ANQGSEA. CDR3 length equals 13 residues. In DNA form, the CDR3 reads TGCAGCGTACAGGGGGGGCAATCCTACGAGCAGTACTTC. Translating gives CSVQGGQSYEQYF.

The CDR3 reads CSASNGHEQFF. CDR3 nucleotides: TGCAGTGCTAGTAACGGCCATGAGCAGTTCTTC. This rearrangement joins TRBV20-1 to TRBJ2-1, with unresolved D. There are 11 residues in the CDR3. In germline, CDR1 is DFQATT, CDR2 SNEGSKA (reference sequence). The V and J ends lost 3 bases and 8 bases respectively, with 8 bases between them.

The chain carries TRBV9 and TRBJ2-7, with D possibly matching TRBD1 (7 bases). The CDR3 is 14 residues long. V dropped 4 bases and J dropped 0 bases, with 11 bases sitting between them. The V gene's germline CDR1 is SGDLS and CDR2 YYNGEE. In DNA, the CDR3 is TGTGCCAGCAGCCCCAGGGGGGTCTCCTACGAGCAGTACTTC. Encoded protein: CASSPRGVSYEQYF. The full variable domain, in which reference TRBV9 and TRBJ2-7 provide the parts outside the CDR3, is DSGVTQTPKHLITATGQRVTLRCSPRSGDLSVYWYQQSLDQGLQFLIQYYNGEERAKGNILERFSAQQFPDLHSELNLSSLELGDSALYFCASSPRGVSYEQYFGPGTRLTVT.

This chain connects TRBV29-1 to TRBJ2-1, with TRBD1 as a possible D gene (6 bases). From germline, CDR1 is SQVTM and CDR2 ANQGSEA. The germline V and J ends were trimmed by 6 bases and 7 bases, with 10 bases remaining between them. The CDR3 runs 11 residues. CDR3 in amino acids: CSVQRGNEQFF. The CDR3, as DNA: TGCAGCGTCCAGAGGGGGAATGAGCAGTTCTTC.

This chain connects TRBV29-1 to TRBJ2-3; 7 nucleotides agree with TRBD1. The ends lost 1 base at V and 0 bases at J; junction bases unmatched: 4. Germline assignment: CDR1 SQVTM and CDR2 ANQGSEA. There are 15 residues in the CDR3. The CDR3 loop reads CSVEGTGDSTDTQYF. CDR3 DNA: TGCAGCGTTGAAGGCACAGGGGATAGCACAGATACGCAGTATTTT.

The chain carries TRBV7-9 and TRBJ2-1, with D hard to call. V was cut by 3 bases and J by 9 bases, with 6 bases left in between. There are 11 residues in the CDR3. Germline-derived CDR1 and CDR2 are SEHNR and FQNEAQ (reference sequence). The CDR3 nucleotides read TGTGCCAGCAGCTTCAGTGGTGAGCAGTTCTTC. This translates into CASSFSGEQFF.

The chain has TRBV30 and TRBJ2-1; D remains unclear. This CDR3 has 11 amino acids. V gave up 2 bases and J gave up 8 bases, with 7 bases separating them. The germline gives CDR1 GTSNPN, CDR2 SVGIG (reference sequence). The DNA of the CDR3 is TGTGCCTGGAGTTCAATGGATGAGCAGTTCTTC. Translated: CAWSSMDEQFF.

The genes are TRBV30 and TRBJ1-2; D gene uncertain. V was cut by 4 bases and J by 4 bases, with 10 bases left in between. Germline lookup yields CDR1 GTSNPN and CDR2 SVGIG (reference sequence). This CDR3 is built from 12 residues. The CDR3 region has the DNA TGTGCCTGGATATCGGTTGGCTATGGCTACACCTTC. It is translated as CAWISVGYGYTF.

This clone was detected only once. This chain's CDR3 is CASSSSRTSGSFDNEQFF. In DNA form, the CDR3 reads TGTGCCAGCAGCTCCAGCCGGACTAGCGGGAGTTTCGACAATGAGCAGTTCTTC. The chain links TRBV11-2 to TRBJ2-1, with 13 bases identical to TRBD2. The V and J ends lost 4 bases and 5 bases, in that order; junction bases with no gene match: 11. Germline-derived CDR1 and CDR2 are SGHAT and FQNNGV. The CDR3 loop spans 18 amino acids.

This clone was counted between two and nine times. The rearrangement uses TRBV29-1 and TRBJ2-1; TRBD2 agrees at 11 bases. V trimming: 7 bases; J trimming: 0 bases; junction bases outside the gene matches: 14. The CDR3 spans 18 residues. Looked up from germline, CDR1 is SQVTM and CDR2 is ANQGSEA. The CDR3 nucleotides read TGCAGCGCCAACGACATAGCGGGAGGGCCGAGCTCCTACAATGAGCAGTTCTTC. This sequence encodes CSANDIAGGPSSYNEQFF.

This clone was recorded a few times. V and J are TRBV29-1 and TRBJ1-3; no firm D call. The V gene lost 4 bases and the J gene lost 0 bases, with 10 bases spanning the gap. The CDR3 length is 14 residues. Germline V gives CDR1 SQVTM, CDR2 ANQGSEA. This CDR3 reads CSVVEAYSGNTIYF. In nucleotides, the CDR3 is TGCAGCGTTGTAGAGGCCTACTCTGGAAACACCATATATTTT.

The chain joins TRBV5-4 to TRBJ2-1; D remains unclear. The V and J ends lost 6 bases and 2 bases respectively, with 3 bases between them. Germline lookup yields CDR1 SGHNT and CDR2 YYREEE (reference sequence). CDR3 length: 11 residues. The CDR3 DNA sequence: TGTGCCAGCAAGGCCTACAATGAGCAGTTCTTC. This gives the protein CASKAYNEQFF.

The CDR3 reads CASSSPQTQYF. DNA of the CDR3: TGTGCCAGCAGCTCACCACAGACCCAGTACTTC. The V and J genes are TRBV11-2 and TRBJ2-5; D call uncertain. Germline-derived CDR1 and CDR2 are SGHAT and FQNNGV. Trimming shortened V by 4 bases and J by 6 bases, and 6 bases separated the two germline ends. The CDR3 is 11 residues long.

The J gene is TRBJ2-5, the V gene TRBV7-9; D perhaps matches TRBD2 (6 bases). The V and J ends lost 10 bases and 2 bases respectively, with 11 bases between them. The CDR3 consists of 12 residues. The V gene's germline CDR1 is SEHNR and CDR2 FQNEAQ (reference sequence). CDR3 bases: TGTGCCACCCAGGACTATCAAGAGACCCAGTACTTC. This translates into CATQDYQETQYF.

The chain couples TRBV30 to TRBJ2-1, with 9 bases matching TRBD2. V shed 7 bases, J shed 0 bases, and the junction held 1 base outside the gene matches. The CDR3 totals 13 residues. The germline CDR1 and CDR2 sequences are GTSNPN and SVGIG (reference sequence). The CDR3 reads CASTSGSYNEQFF. In DNA, the CDR3 is TGTGCCTCGACTAGCGGCTCCTACAATGAGCAGTTCTTC.

This chain links TRBV4-1 with TRBJ1-5; 7 nucleotides line up with TRBD1. This CDR3 is 15 amino acids long. V gave up 4 bases and J gave up 4 bases; unmatched junction bases: 7. Germline values: CDR1 MGHRA, CDR2 YSYEKL. As DNA, the CDR3 is TGCGCCAGCAGCCTCAGGGCGACAGGGAATCAGCCCCAGCATTTT. Translating gives CASSLRATGNQPQHF.

The chain carries TRBV4-2 and TRBJ2-4, with 10 bases fitting TRBD1. The CDR3 has 15 residues. V gave up 1 base and J gave up 6 bases; unmatched junction bases: 3. Germline V gene sequence: CDR1 LGHNA, CDR2 YNFKEQ. CDR3 sequence: CASSQGTGGLNIQYF. The DNA for the CDR3 is TGTGCCAGCAGCCAAGGGACAGGGGGATTAAACATTCAGTACTTC.